A selection of T cell receptor beta chains follows, all from one sample in a study of early T cells in non-severe SARS-CoV-2 infection. One entry per CDR3 protein, called by TCRdb with MiXCR from the 5' RACE reads. This table holds about 64,000 distinct CDR3 sequences, 10% to 15% found once. This material consisted of whole blood, taken at baseline. The receptor source for this set is an adult who was a healthcare worker with PCR-confirmed SARS-CoV-2 infection or an uninfected control (not recorded which). Both conserved end residues are part of each CDR3. The order of the fields is V gene, D gene, clone size, J gene, CDR3 protein, CDR3 DNA. A D gene is named only where the DNA matches it firmly. Clone size is given for some rows only: seen once, a few or many times, or a class if the clone is expanded.

v_call: TRBV7-9; d_call: TRBD1; clone_size: .; j_call: TRBJ2-2; cdr3_aa: CASSLWTGGVTGELFF; cdr3_nt: TGTGCCAGCAGCCTCTGGACAGGGGGCGTCACCGGGGAGCTGTTTTTT
v_call: TRBV9; d_call: TRBD1; clone_size: .; j_call: TRBJ2-7; cdr3_aa: CASSVSTGIHEQYF; cdr3_nt: TGTGCCAGCAGCGTATCGACAGGGATCCACGAGCAGTACTTC
v_call: TRBV6-4; d_call: TRBD2; clone_size: many; j_call: TRBJ2-1; cdr3_aa: CASSESGGSYNEQFF; cdr3_nt: TGTGCCAGCAGTGAGTCGGGAGGCTCCTACAATGAGCAGTTCTTC
v_call: TRBV27; d_call: TRBD2; clone_size: few; j_call: TRBJ2-2; cdr3_aa: CASSTGLANTGELFF; cdr3_nt: TGTGCCAGCAGCACGGGACTAGCGAACACCGGGGAGCTGTTTTTT
v_call: TRBV2; d_call: .; clone_size: few; j_call: TRBJ1-5; cdr3_aa: CASRGTFNQPQHF; cdr3_nt: TGTGCCAGCAGGGGGACCTTCAATCAGCCCCAGCATTTT
v_call: TRBV10-3; d_call: TRBD2; clone_size: many; j_call: TRBJ2-1; cdr3_aa: CAIPGSGGAGSYNEQFF; cdr3_nt: TGTGCCATCCCCGGGAGCGGGGGGGCCGGATCCTACAATGAGCAGTTCTTC
v_call: TRBV2; d_call: .; clone_size: many; j_call: TRBJ1-3; cdr3_aa: CASHGSGNTIYF; cdr3_nt: TGTGCCAGCCACGGGTCCGGAAACACCATATATTTT
v_call: TRBV6-5; d_call: .; clone_size: many; j_call: TRBJ1-6; cdr3_aa: CASSYSGTSSYNSPLHF; cdr3_nt: TGTGCCAGCAGTTACTCCGGCACCAGCTCCTATAATTCACCCCTCCACTTT
v_call: TRBV15; d_call: .; clone_size: many; j_call: TRBJ2-2; cdr3_aa: CATSSVTGELFF; cdr3_nt: TGTGCCACCAGCAGTGTGACCGGGGAGCTGTTTTTT
v_call: TRBV5-5; d_call: .; clone_size: many; j_call: TRBJ1-2; cdr3_aa: CASSIDGTDYGYTF; cdr3_nt: TGTGCCAGCAGCATAGACGGGACGGACTATGGCTACACCTTC
v_call: TRBV27; d_call: .; clone_size: few; j_call: TRBJ2-5; cdr3_aa: CASSLWGQETQYF; cdr3_nt: TGTGCCAGCTCCCTTTGGGGCCAAGAGACCCAGTACTTC
v_call: TRBV27; d_call: .; clone_size: few; j_call: TRBJ2-7; cdr3_aa: CASSVGRYPGEQYF; cdr3_nt: TGTGCCAGCAGCGTGGGTAGATACCCCGGCGAGCAGTACTTC
v_call: TRBV7-6; d_call: .; clone_size: many; j_call: TRBJ2-2; cdr3_aa: CASSSQSGMWDTGELFF; cdr3_nt: TGTGCCAGCAGCTCCCAAAGTGGGATGTGGGACACCGGGGAGCTGTTTTTT
v_call: TRBV7-7; d_call: .; clone_size: .; j_call: TRBJ2-2; cdr3_aa: CASSLRQDGELFF; cdr3_nt: TGTGCCAGCAGCTTAAGACAGGACGGGGAGCTGTTTTTT
v_call: TRBV10-2; d_call: .; clone_size: .; j_call: TRBJ2-1; cdr3_aa: CASSDFRDFSYNEQFF; cdr3_nt: TGCGCCAGCAGTGATTTCAGAGATTTCTCCTACAATGAGCAGTTCTTC
v_call: TRBV6-5; d_call: .; clone_size: .; j_call: TRBJ1-1; cdr3_aa: CASSYSRDTEAFF; cdr3_nt: TGTGCCAGCAGTTACTCGAGGGACACTGAAGCTTTCTTT
v_call: TRBV6-5; d_call: .; clone_size: few; j_call: TRBJ1-2; cdr3_aa: CASSSGEGYTF; cdr3_nt: TGTGCCAGCAGCTCAGGGGAAGGCTACACCTTC
v_call: TRBV7-9; d_call: TRBD1; clone_size: .; j_call: TRBJ2-2; cdr3_aa: CASSLAQGTGRTTGELFF; cdr3_nt: TGTGCCAGCAGCTTAGCTCAGGGGACAGGGCGGACCACCGGGGAGCTGTTTTTT
v_call: TRBV30; d_call: .; clone_size: few; j_call: TRBJ2-7; cdr3_aa: CAWSEQYEQYF; cdr3_nt: TGTGCCTGGAGTGAACAGTACGAGCAGTACTTC
v_call: TRBV7-9; d_call: .; clone_size: once; j_call: TRBJ2-1; cdr3_aa: CASSLGAGTVTSYNEQFF; cdr3_nt: TGTGCCAGCAGCTTAGGGGCGGGGACGGTGACCTCCTACAATGAGCAGTTCTTC
v_call: TRBV6-1; d_call: .; clone_size: many; j_call: TRBJ2-7; cdr3_aa: CASTPGGSYEQYF; cdr3_nt: TGTGCCAGCACTCCTGGGGGCTCCTACGAGCAGTACTTC
v_call: TRBV30; d_call: TRBD2; clone_size: many; j_call: TRBJ2-7; cdr3_aa: CAWSVAGGYEQYF; cdr3_nt: TGTGCCTGGAGTGTAGCGGGGGGCTACGAGCAGTACTTC
v_call: TRBV19; d_call: .; clone_size: .; j_call: TRBJ2-5; cdr3_aa: CASMGSRVGEETQYF; cdr3_nt: TGTGCCAGTATGGGGAGCAGGGTAGGGGAAGAGACCCAGTACTTC
v_call: TRBV3-1; d_call: .; clone_size: few; j_call: TRBJ2-1; cdr3_aa: CASSQDWAGREQFF; cdr3_nt: TGTGCCAGCAGCCAAGACTGGGCAGGACGTGAGCAGTTCTTC